This TCR beta chain emerged from a study of low-dose radiotherapy and immunotherapy resistance in tumors. The time point here: after trial treatment. Treatment here: LDRT plus nivolumab, ipilimumab, low-dose cyclophosphamide and aspirin (RACIN trial). There are many counts of this clonotype. First-strand cDNA used TRAV- and TRBV-specific primers, covering alpha and beta chains. The TCRs were subjected to amplification over around 19 PCR cycles employing a constant-region primer in conjunction with a V-primer adapter. With in vitro transcription, the isolated mRNA was amplified. From the reads, TCRdb called clonotypes with MiXCR, one entry per CDR3 protein. The sample consists of around 80,000 distinct CDR3 sequences, under 20% of them appearing once. This CDR3 is built from 13 residues. V lost 8 bases and J lost 7, with 12 bases in between. Germline V gives CDR1 MDHEN, CDR2 SYDVKM.

The chain employs TRBV28 and TRBJ1-6; maybe TRBD1 (6 bases). The specimen comprised PBMCs, sampled after low-dose radiotherapy plus immunotherapy. The clonotype comes from a male donor with prostate cancer. The CDR3 reads CASARTVNSPLHF. The CDR3 bases are TGTGCCAGCGCCAGGACAGTGAATTCACCCCTCCACTTT.